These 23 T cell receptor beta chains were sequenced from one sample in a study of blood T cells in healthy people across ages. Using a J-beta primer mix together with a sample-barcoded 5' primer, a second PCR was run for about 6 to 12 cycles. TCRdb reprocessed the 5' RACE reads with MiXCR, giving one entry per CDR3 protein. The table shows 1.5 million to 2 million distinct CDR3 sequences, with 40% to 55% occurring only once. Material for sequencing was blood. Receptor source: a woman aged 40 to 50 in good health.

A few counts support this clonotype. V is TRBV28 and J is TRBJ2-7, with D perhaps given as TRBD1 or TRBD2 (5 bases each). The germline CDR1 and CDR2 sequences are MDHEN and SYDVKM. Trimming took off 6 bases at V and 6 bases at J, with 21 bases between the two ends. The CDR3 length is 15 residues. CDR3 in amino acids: CASSLPGTGFTEQYF. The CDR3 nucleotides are TGTGCCAGCAGCCTACCGGGGACGGGATTCACCGAGCAGTACTTC.

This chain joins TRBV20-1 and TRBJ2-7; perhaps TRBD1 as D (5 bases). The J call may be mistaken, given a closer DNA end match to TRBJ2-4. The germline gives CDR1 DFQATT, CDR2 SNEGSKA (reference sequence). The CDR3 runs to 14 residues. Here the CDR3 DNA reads TGCAGTGCCCACCCATCAGGGCTCGGTAACATTCAGTACTTC. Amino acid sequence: CSAHPSGLGNIQYF.

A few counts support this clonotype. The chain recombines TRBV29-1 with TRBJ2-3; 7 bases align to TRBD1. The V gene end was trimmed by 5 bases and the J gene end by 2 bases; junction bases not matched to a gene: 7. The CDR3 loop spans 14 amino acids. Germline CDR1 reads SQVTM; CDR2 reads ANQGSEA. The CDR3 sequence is CSVYDREHTDTQYF. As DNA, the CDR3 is TGCAGCGTTTATGACAGGGAACACACAGATACGCAGTATTTT.

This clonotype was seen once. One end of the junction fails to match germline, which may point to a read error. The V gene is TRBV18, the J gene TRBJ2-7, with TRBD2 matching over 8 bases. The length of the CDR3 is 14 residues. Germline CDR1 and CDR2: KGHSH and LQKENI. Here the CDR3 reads CASSRSGTSFEQYF. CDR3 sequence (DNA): TGTGCCAGCTCACGTAGCGGGACTTCCTTCGAGCAGTACTTC.

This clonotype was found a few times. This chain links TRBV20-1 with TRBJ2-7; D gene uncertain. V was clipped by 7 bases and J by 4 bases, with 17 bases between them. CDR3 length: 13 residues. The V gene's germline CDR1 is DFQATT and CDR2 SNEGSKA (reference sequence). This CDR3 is CSVSGPIHYEQYF. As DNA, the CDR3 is TGCAGTGTGTCTGGACCTATTCATTACGAGCAGTACTTC.

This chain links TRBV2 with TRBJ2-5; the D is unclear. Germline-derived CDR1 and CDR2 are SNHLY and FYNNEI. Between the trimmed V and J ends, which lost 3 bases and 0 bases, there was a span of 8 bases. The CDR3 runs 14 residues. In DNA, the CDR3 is TGTGCCAGCAGTGACCGGTGGAACCAAGAGACCCAGTACTTC. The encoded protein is CASSDRWNQETQYF.

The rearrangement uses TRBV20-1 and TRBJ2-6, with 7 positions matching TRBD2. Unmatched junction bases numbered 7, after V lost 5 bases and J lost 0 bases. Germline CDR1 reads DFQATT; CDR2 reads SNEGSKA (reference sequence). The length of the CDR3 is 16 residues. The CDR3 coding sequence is TGCAGTGCTCCCGGCGGCGGGAGCTCTGGGGCCAACGTCCTGACTTTC. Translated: CSAPGGGSSGANVLTF.

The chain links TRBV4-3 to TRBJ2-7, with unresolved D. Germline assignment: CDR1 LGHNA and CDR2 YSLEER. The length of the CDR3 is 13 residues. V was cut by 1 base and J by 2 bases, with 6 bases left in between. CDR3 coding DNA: TGCGCCAGCAGCCAAGGTTACGCCTACGAGCAGTACTTC. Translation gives CASSQGYAYEQYF.

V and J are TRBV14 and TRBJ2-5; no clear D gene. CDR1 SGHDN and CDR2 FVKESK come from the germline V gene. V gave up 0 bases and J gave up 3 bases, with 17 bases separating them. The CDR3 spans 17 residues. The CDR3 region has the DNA TGTGCCAGCAGCCAAGATTCTAGGTCGGCTAGAAAAGAGACCCAGTACTTC. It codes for CASSQDSRSARKETQYF.

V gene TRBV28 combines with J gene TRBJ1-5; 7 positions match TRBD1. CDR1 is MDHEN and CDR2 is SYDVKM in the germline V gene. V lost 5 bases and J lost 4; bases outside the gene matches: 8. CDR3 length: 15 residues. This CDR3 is CASSPPGQLNQPQHF. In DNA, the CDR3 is TGTGCCAGCAGTCCACCGGGACAGTTAAATCAGCCCCAGCATTTT.

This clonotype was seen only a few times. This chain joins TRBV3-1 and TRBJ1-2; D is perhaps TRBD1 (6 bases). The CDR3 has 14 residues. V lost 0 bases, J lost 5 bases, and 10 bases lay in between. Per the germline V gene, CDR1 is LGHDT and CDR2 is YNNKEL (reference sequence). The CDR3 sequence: CASSQEGGHYGYTF. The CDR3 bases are TGTGCCAGCAGCCAAGAAGGGGGGCATTATGGCTACACCTTC. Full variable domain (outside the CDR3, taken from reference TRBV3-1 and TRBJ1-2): DTAVSQTPKYLVTQMGNDKSIKCEQNLGHDTMYWYKQDSKKFLKIMFSYNNKELIINETVPNRFSPKSPDKAHLNLHINSLELGDSAVYFCASSQEGGHYGYTFGSGTRLTVV.

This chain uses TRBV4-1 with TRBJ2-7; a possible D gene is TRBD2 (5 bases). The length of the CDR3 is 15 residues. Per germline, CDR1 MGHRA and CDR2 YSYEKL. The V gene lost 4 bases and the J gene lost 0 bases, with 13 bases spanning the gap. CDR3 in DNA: TGCGCCAGCAGCCGAGAGCGGAAAAACTCCTACGAGCAGTACTTC. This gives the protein CASSRERKNSYEQYF.

The CDR3 loop reads CASSPGQGMRNSPLHF. For the CDR3, the DNA is TGTGCCAGCAGCCCGGGACAGGGGATGAGAAATTCACCCCTCCACTTT. The V and J genes are TRBV6-6 and TRBJ1-6; 10 nucleotides match TRBD1. V gave up 6 bases and J gave up 7 bases; unmatched junction bases: 9. Germline V gene lookup returns CDR1 MNHNY and CDR2 SVGAGI (reference sequence). The CDR3 length is 16 residues.

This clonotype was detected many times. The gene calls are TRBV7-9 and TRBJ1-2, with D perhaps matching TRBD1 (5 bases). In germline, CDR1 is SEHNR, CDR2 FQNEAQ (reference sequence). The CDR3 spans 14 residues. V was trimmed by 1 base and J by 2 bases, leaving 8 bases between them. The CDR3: CASSLVGGNYGYTF. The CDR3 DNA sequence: TGTGCCAGCAGCTTAGTGGGGGGGAACTATGGCTACACCTTC. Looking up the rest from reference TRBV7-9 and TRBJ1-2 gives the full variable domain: DTGVSQNPRHKITKRGQNVTFRCDPISEHNRLYWYRQTLGQGPEFLTYFQNEAQLEKSRLLSDRFSAERPKGSFSTLEIQRTEQGDSAMYLCASSLVGGNYGYTFGSGTRLTVV.

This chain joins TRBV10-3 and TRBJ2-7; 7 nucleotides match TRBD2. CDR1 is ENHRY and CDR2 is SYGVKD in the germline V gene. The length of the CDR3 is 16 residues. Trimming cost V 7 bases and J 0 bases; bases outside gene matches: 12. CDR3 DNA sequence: TGTGCCATCAAAACCCGGGCAGCGGGGAGCTCCTACGAGCAGTACTTC. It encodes CAIKTRAAGSSYEQYF.

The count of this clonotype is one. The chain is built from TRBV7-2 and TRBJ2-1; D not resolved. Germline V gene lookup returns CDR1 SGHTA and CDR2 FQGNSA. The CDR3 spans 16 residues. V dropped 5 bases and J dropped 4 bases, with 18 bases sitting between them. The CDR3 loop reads CASSQTRNKIYNEQFF. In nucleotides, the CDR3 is TGTGCCAGCAGCCAAACCAGGAACAAAATTTACAATGAGCAGTTCTTC. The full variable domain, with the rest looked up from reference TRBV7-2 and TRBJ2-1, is GAGVSQSPSNKVTEKGKDVELRCDPISGHTALYWYRQSLGQGLEFLIYFQGNSAPDKSGLPSDRFSAERTGGSVSTLTIQRTQQEDSAVYLCASSQTRNKIYNEQFFGPGTRLTVL.

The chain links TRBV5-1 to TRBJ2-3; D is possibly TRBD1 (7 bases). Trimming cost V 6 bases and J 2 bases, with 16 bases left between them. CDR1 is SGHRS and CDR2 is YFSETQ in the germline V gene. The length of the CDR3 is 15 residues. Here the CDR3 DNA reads TGCGCCAGCATGGAGGGGGCTCTTAACACAGATACGCAGTATTTT. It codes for CASMEGALNTDTQYF.

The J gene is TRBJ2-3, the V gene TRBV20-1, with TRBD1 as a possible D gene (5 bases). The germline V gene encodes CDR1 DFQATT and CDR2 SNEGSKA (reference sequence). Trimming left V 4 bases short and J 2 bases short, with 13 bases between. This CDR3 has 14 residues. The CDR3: CSAIVGPPTDTQYF. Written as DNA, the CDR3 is TGCAGTGCTATCGTGGGGCCTCCCACAGATACGCAGTATTTT.

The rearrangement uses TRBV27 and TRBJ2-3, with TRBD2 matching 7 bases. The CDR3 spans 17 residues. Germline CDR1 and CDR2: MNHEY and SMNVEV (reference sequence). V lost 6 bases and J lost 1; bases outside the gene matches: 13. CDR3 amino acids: CASSPPGFRGGTDTQYF. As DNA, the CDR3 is TGTGCCAGCAGCCCGCCTGGGTTCCGGGGGGGCACAGATACGCAGTATTTT.

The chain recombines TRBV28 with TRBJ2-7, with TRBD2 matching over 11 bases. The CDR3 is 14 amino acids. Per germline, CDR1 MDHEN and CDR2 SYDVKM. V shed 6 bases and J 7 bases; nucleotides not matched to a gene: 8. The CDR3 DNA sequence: TGTGCCAGCAGACCCACTAGCGGGGGAGGTGAGCAGTACTTC. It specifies CASRPTSGGGEQYF.

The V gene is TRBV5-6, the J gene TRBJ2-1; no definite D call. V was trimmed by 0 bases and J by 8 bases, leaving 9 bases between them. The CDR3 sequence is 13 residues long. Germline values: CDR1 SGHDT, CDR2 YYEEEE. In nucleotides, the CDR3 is TGTGCCAGCAGCTTGGTCTTAGCCCATGAGCAGTTCTTC. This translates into CASSLVLAHEQFF.

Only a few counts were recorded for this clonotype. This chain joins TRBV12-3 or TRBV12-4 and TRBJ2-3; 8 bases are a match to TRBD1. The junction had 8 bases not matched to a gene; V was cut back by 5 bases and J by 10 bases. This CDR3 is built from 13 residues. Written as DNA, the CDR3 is TGTGCCAGCAGTCCTGGGACAGGTTTCGCGCAGTATTTT. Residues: CASSPGTGFAQYF.

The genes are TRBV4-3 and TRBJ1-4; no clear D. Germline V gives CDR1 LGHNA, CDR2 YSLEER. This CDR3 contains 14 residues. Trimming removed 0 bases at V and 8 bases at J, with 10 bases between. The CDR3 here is CASSQDGMGEKLFF. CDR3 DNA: TGCGCCAGCAGCCAAGATGGGATGGGGGAAAAACTGTTTTTT.